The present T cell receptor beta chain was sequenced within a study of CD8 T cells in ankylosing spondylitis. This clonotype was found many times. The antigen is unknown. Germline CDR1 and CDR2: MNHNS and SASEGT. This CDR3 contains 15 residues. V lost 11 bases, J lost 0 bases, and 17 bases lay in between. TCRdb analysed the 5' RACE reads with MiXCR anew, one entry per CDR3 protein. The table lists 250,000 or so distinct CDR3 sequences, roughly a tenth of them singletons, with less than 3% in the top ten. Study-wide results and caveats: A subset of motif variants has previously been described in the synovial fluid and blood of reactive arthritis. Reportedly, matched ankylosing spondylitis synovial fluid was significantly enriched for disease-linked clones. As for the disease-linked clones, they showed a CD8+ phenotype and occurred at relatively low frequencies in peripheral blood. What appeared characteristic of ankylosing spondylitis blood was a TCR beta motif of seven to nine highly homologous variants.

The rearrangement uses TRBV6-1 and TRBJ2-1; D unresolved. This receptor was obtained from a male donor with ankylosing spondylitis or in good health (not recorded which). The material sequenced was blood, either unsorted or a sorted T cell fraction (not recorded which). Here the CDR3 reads CAGKEYGSSYNEQFF. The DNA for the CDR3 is TGTGCCGGAAAGGAGTATGGTAGCTCCTACAATGAGCAGTTCTTC.